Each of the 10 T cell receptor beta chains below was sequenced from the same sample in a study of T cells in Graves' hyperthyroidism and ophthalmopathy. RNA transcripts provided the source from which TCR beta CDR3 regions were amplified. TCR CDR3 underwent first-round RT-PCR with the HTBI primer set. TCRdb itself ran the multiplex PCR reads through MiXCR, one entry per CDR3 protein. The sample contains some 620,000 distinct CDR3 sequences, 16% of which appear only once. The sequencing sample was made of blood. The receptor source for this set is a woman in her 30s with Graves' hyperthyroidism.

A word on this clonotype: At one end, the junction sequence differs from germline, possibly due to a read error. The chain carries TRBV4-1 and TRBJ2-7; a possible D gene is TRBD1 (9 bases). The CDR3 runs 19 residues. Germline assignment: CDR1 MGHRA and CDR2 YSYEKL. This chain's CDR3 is CTSSQRPPGGGTGNYEQYF. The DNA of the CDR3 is TGCACCAGCAGCCAACGTCCGCCCGGGGGGGGGACAGGGAACTACGAGCAGTACTTC.

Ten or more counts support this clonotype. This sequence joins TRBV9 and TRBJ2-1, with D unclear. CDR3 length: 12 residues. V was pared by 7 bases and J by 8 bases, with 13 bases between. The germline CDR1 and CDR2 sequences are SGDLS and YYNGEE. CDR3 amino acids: CASQGKGYEQFF. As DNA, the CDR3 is TGTGCCAGCCAAGGGAAGGGTTATGAGCAGTTCTTC.

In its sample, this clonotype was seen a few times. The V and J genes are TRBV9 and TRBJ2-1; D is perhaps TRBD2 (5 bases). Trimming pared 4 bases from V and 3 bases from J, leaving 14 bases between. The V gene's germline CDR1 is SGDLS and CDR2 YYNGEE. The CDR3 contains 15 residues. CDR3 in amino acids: CASSTTLGNYNEQFF. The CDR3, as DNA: TGTGCCAGCAGCACCACACTAGGTAACTACAATGAGCAGTTCTTC.

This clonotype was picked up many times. The CDR3 DNA reads as TGTGCCAGCAGCGGACTAGCGGGGATCACAGATACGCAGTATTTT. Protein: CASSGLAGITDTQYF. The J gene is TRBJ2-3, the V gene TRBV7-2; 12 bases are a match to TRBD2. CDR1 and CDR2 (germline): SGHTA, FQGNSA. Germline trimming cut 5 bases from V and 2 bases from J; bases unmatched to any gene: 2. The CDR3 consists of 15 residues.

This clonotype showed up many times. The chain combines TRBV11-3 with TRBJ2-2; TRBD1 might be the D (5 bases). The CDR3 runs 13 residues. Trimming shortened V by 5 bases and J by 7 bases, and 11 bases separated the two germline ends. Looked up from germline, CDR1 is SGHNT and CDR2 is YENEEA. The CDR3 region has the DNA TGTGCCAGCAGCCGATTTGACAGCGGGGAGCTGTTTTTT. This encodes CASSRFDSGELFF. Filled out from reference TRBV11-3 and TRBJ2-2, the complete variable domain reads EAGVVQSPRYKIIEKKQPVAFWCNPISGHNTLYWYLQNLGQGPELLIRYENEEAVDDSQLPKDRFSAERLKGVDSTLKIQPAELGDSAVYLCASSRFDSGELFFGEGSRLTVL.

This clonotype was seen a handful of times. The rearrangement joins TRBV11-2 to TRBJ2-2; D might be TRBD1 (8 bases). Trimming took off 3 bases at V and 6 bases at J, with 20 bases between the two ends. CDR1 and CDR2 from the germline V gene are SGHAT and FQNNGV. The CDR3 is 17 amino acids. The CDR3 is CASSLRGLQGVAGELFF. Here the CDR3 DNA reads TGTGCCAGCAGCTTGAGGGGACTACAGGGGGTGGCCGGGGAGCTGTTTTTT.

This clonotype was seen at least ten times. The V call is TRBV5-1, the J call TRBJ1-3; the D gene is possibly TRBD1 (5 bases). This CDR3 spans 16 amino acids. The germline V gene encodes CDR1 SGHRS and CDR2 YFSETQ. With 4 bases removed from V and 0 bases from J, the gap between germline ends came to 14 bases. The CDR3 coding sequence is TGCGCCAGCAGCGTGACCACAGGCAACTCTGGAAACACCATATATTTT. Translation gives CASSVTTGNSGNTIYF.

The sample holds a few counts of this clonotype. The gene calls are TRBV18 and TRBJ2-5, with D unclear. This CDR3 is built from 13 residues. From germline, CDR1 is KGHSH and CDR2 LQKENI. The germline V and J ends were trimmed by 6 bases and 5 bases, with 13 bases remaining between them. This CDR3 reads CASSSLDMETQYF. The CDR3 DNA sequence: TGTGCCAGCTCCAGCCTTGACATGGAGACCCAGTACTTC.

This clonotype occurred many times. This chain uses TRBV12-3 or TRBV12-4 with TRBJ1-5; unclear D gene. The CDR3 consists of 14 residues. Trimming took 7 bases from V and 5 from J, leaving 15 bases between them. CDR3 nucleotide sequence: TGTGCCAGCACCTTAAGGCGGGGTTATCAGCCCCAGCATTTT. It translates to CASTLRRGYQPQHF.

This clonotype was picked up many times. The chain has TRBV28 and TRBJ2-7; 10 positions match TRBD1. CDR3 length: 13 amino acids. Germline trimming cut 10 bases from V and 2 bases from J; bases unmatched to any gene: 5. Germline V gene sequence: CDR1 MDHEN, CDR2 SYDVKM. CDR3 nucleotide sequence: TGTGCCACAGGACAGGGGGTACCCTACGAGCAGTACTTC. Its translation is CATGQGVPYEQYF.